This T cell receptor (beta chain) comes out of a study of T cell responses to AZD1222 COVID-19 vaccine. Study background: Second doses were pooled across both intervals (about 4 or about 12 weeks).

About this clone itself: Its target is unknown.

This CDR3 has 12 residues. The V end lost 0 bases, the J end lost 15 bases, and 9 bases lay between the germline ends. Germline values: CDR1 LGHDT, CDR2 YNNKEL (reference sequence). The study, taken as a whole, reports: White British people made up most donors, females outnumbered males, and clonal diversity was possibly underestimated. Seropositive status at baseline applied to only 6 or 7 AZD1222 recipients. Spike as a whole was targeted by vaccine-associated CD4 TCRs, dominant at 160-218 and 743-854.

Some clones are missing from TCRdb's copy, which holds only in-frame ones; the method was immunoSEQ multiplex PCR. The sample carries more than 90,000 clones, about four fifths recorded once. The chain joins TRBV3-1 (or the pseudogene TRBV3-2) to TRBJ1-6; the D is unclear. This specimen consisted of peripheral blood, obtained on day 0 of AZD1222 vaccination. The clonotype comes from an adult in good health. The CDR3 DNA reads TGTGCCAGCAGCCAAGAAGGAGGGCGCCTCCACTTT. Translation gives CASSQEGGRLHF.